This T cell receptor beta chain derives from a study of blood T cell repertoires in COVID-19. For the study at large: Samples taken during acute and convalescent COVID-19 were collected in the United States, Italy and Spain.

Germline V gives CDR1 MGHRA, CDR2 YSYEKL. Trimming removed 4 bases at V and 5 bases at J, with 17 bases between. The CDR3 loop spans 15 amino acids. During active infection, Seattle patients enrolled and were then monitored through disease. As originally analysed: Estimation of nucleated cell counts relied on the amplification of reference gene primers. Clones were read by immunoSEQ multiplex PCR, and TCRdb kept only the in-frame ones, dropping some. Clone size and V and J calls were adopted from that table, with D and trimming inferred from the DNA. The sample has about 200,000 clones; approximately 94% are singletons.

The sample consisted of peripheral blood. This clonotype was sampled from a man aged 30 to 39 with COVID-19, enrolled during active disease. The chain joins TRBV4-1 to TRBJ1-2; no clear D gene. This chain's CDR3 is CASSREVQTAYGYTF. The DNA for the CDR3 is TGCGCCAGCAGCCGGGAGGTACAGACCGCATATGGCTACACCTTC.